This TCR beta chain was observed in a study of cytomegalovirus exposure and HLA in healthy donors. Study-level findings and limits: Listed as cytomegalovirus-associated were more than 150 TCR beta chains. A classifier reportedly called cytomegalovirus status with high sensitivity and specificity. It was found in a later analysis that first-cohort TCR clusters tended to co-occur in the 120 validation repertoires. Testing in vitro showed three CMV-associated chains specific for CMV antigens.

The assay was immunoSEQ multiplex PCR, and TCRdb's table has in-frame clones only and misses some. The table has about 220,000 clones, over 80% seen once. As to this clone: Its matching antigen is unknown.

Sequencing was performed on PBMCs. The sequence was obtained from a woman aged 18-29 years in good health and CMV-seronegative.

The chain's CDR3 is CASSQDGQGYYGYTF. The CDR3 bases are TGCGCCAGCAGCCAAGATGGGCAGGGATACTATGGCTACACCTTC. The J gene is TRBJ1-2, the V gene TRBV4-1; possibly TRBD1 for D (5 bases). V gave up 0 bases and J gave up 3 bases, with 11 bases separating them. Germline-derived CDR1 and CDR2 are MGHRA and YSYEKL. This CDR3 comprises 15 residues.